This T cell receptor beta chain is drawn from a study of shared clonotypes between healthy human individuals. Findings of the study overall: Larger estimated richness was generally recorded for naive subsets relative to memory subsets.

Only CD45RO-negative cells positively selected for CCR7 counted as naive CD8 cells, so terminally differentiated effector memory CD45RA+ cells were excluded. This clone was recorded only once. Antigen unknown. Germline V gene lookup returns CDR1 GTSNPN and CDR2 SVGIG (reference sequence). The CDR3 extends over 12 amino acids. The V gene lost 3 bases and the J gene lost 7 bases, with 12 bases spanning the gap. The data were produced by immunoSEQ multiplex PCR, yet TCRdb's version contains in-frame clones alone and is incomplete. The repertoire holds approximately 2,000,000 clones, roughly 95% seen once, with approximately 1.6% in the top ten.

Sequencing used naive CD8+ T cells from PBMCs. This receptor was taken from a man between 18 and 29 years old in good health. Some clones in this sample may be carry-over from other donors' samples. The chain combines TRBV30 with TRBJ1-1, with D hard to call. In DNA, the CDR3 is TGTGCCTGGAGAGCCGGGAGCCTTGAAGCTTTCTTT. This codes for CAWRAGSLEAFF.